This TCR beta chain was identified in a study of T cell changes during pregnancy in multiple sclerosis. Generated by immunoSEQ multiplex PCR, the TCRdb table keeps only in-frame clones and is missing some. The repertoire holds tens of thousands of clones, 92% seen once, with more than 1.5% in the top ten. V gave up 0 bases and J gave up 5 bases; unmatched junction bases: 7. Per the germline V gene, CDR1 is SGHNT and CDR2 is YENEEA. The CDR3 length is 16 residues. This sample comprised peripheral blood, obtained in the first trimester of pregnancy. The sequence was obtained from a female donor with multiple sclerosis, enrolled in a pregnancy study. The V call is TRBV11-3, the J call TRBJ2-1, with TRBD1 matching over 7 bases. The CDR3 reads CASSLEGQLSNNEQFF. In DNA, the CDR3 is TGTGCCAGCAGCTTAGAGGGACAGTTATCAAACAATGAGCAGTTCTTC.